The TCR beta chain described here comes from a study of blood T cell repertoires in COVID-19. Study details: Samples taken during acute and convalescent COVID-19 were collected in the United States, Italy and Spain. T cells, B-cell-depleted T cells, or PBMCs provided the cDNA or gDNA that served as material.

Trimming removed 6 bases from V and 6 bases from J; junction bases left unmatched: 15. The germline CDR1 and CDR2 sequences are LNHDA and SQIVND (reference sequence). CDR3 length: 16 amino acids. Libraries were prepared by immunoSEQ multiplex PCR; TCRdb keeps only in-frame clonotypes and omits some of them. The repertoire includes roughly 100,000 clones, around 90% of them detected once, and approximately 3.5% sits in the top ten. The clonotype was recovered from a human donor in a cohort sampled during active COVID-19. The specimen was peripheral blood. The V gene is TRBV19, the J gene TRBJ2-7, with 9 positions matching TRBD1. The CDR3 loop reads CASSIQPDRGSGEQYF. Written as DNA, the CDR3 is TGTGCCAGTAGCATACAACCGGACAGGGGATCGGGCGAGCAGTACTTC.